These 32 T cell receptor beta chains originate from one sample sequenced in a study of T cell repertoires in cytomegalovirus infection. TCRdb used MiXCR to reprocess the reads, holding one entry per CDR3 protein. The table records approximately 100,000 distinct CDR3 sequences, around 22% of them present only once. The sample taken for sequencing was CD8+ T cells from PBMCs. All receptors derive from a human donor in good health (CMV status not recorded). Some clones in this sample may be carry-over from other donors' samples.

The CDR3 nucleotides read TGTGCCAGCAGCCAGGAGGACGGTTCCTACGAGCAGTACTTC. Its translation: CASSQEDGSYEQYF. This chain links TRBV4-2 with TRBJ2-7; tentative D call: TRBD2 (5 bases). Deletions cut 3 bases from V and 1 base from J, with 10 bases between. CDR1 and CDR2 (germline): LGHNA, YNFKEQ. CDR3 size: 14 residues.

There are a few counts of this clonotype. V is TRBV5-1 and J is TRBJ2-7; 9 nucleotides align to TRBD1. V lost 4 bases, J lost 2 bases, and 7 bases stayed unmatched. This CDR3 has 15 residues. Germline V gene data show CDR1 as SGHRS and CDR2 as YFSETQ. Here the CDR3 DNA reads TGCGCCAGCAGCACCGGACAGGGGATGACCTACGAGCAGTACTTC. This gives the protein CASSTGQGMTYEQYF.

This clonotype was counted a few times. V and J are TRBV6-5 and TRBJ2-1, with a possible D match to TRBD2 (6 bases). V lost 4 bases to trimming and J lost 0 bases, with 13 bases between them. The germline gives CDR1 MNHEY, CDR2 SVGAGI. This CDR3 region has 16 residues. The CDR3 DNA sequence: TGTGCCAGCAGTTTAGGGGACTCCAGCTCCTACAATGAGCAGTTCTTC. Protein sequence: CASSLGDSSSYNEQFF.

This clonotype is a singleton in its sample. This rearrangement joins TRBV4-3 to TRBJ2-7, with TRBD1 matching 10 bases. The CDR3 length is 15 residues. The trim removed 1 base at V and 1 base at J, leaving 1 base unmatched. Germline loops: CDR1 LGHNA, CDR2 YSLEER. The CDR3 bases are TGCGCCAGCAGCCAAGGACAGGGGGCATCCTACGAGCAGTACTTC. Its translation: CASSQGQGASYEQYF.

This clonotype was found a few times. The rearrangement joins TRBV2 to TRBJ2-7; 8 bases agree with TRBD1. The junction had 10 bases not matched to a gene; V was cut back by 3 bases and J by 6 bases. Germline CDR1 is SNHLY and CDR2 is FYNNEI. This CDR3 region has 15 residues. CDR3 loop: CASSERLAGGAEQYF. In nucleotides, the CDR3 is TGTGCCAGCAGTGAGCGGCTGGCAGGGGGCGCCGAGCAGTACTTC.

A few counts support this clonotype. This chain joins TRBV29-1 and TRBJ1-1, with D uncertain. The CDR3 runs to 11 residues. Germline V gene sequence: CDR1 SQVTM, CDR2 ANQGSEA. The germline V and J ends were trimmed by 1 base and 8 bases, with 8 bases remaining between them. The CDR3 region is CSVEGRREAFF. The CDR3, as DNA: TGCAGCGTTGAAGGGCGAAGGGAAGCTTTCTTT. The complete variable domain, with remaining parts taken from reference TRBV29-1 and TRBJ1-1, reads SAVISQKPSRDICQRGTSLTIQCQVDSQVTMMFWYRQQPGQSLTLIATANQGSEATYESGFVIDKFPISRPNLTFSTLTVSNMSPEDSSIYLCSVEGRREAFFGQGTRLTVV.

V gene TRBV2 combines with J gene TRBJ2-1; either TRBD1 or TRBD2 may fit D (5 bases each). CDR3 size: 17 residues. Germline CDR1 and CDR2: SNHLY and FYNNEI. Trimming pared 3 bases from V and 6 bases from J, leaving 21 bases between. This CDR3 is CASSDKIGGLDPNEQFF. In nucleotides, the CDR3 is TGTGCCAGCAGTGATAAGATTGGGGGATTGGACCCCAATGAGCAGTTCTTC.

This clonotype turned up a few times. The chain carries TRBV11-2 and TRBJ2-5; TRBD2 matches at 9 bases. Germline V gene lookup returns CDR1 SGHAT and CDR2 FQNNGV. V shed 5 bases, J shed 5 bases, and the junction held 15 bases outside the gene matches. This CDR3 is 17 amino acids long. CDR3 bases: TGTGCCAGCAGCCTCCTTGGAGGCGGGAGGGCCGATGAGACCCAGTACTTC. Protein product: CASSLLGGGRADETQYF.

There are many counts of this clonotype. The chain uses TRBV7-9 and TRBJ2-3; 7 nucleotides agree with TRBD2. Germline trimming cut 3 bases from V and 2 bases from J; bases unmatched to any gene: 5. CDR3 length: 15 amino acids. Germline loops: CDR1 SEHNR, CDR2 FQNEAQ (reference sequence). CDR3 in DNA: TGTGCCAGCAGCTTGGGAGGGATTTACACAGATACGCAGTATTTT. It translates to CASSLGGIYTDTQYF.

Regarding this clonotype: The CDR3 does not close with the conserved phenylalanine or tryptophan, likely indicating a read error. This chain joins TRBV12-3 or TRBV12-4 and TRBJ2-1; TRBD2 might be the D (5 bases). V lost 1 base to trimming and J lost 1 base, with 14 bases between them. The CDR3 has 17 residues. CDR3 residues: CASSLGVSGSSYNEQFS. The CDR3 nucleotides read TGTGCCAGCAGTTTAGGGGTTAGTGGGAGTTCCTACAATGAGCAGTTCTCC.

The chain has TRBV5-5 and TRBJ2-2; 7 positions agree with TRBD1. Trimming removed 3 bases from V and 6 bases from J; junction bases left unmatched: 5. CDR1 is SGHKS and CDR2 is YYEKEE in the germline V gene (reference sequence). This CDR3 spans 14 amino acids. DNA of the CDR3: TGTGCCAGCAGCTCGACAGGGATCGCCGGGGAGCTGTTTTTT. It yields the protein CASSSTGIAGELFF.

The CDR3 DNA is TGTGCCAGCAGCGAGCGGGGGGGGGAGACCCAGTACTTC. As protein: CASSERGGETQYF. The gene calls are TRBV12-3 or TRBV12-4 and TRBJ2-5, with 10 bases identical to TRBD2. V was pared by 6 bases and J by 5 bases, with 3 bases of the junction left unmatched. This CDR3 is built from 13 residues.

This clonotype was found many times. This chain joins TRBV25-1 and TRBJ2-3; D remains ambiguous. V was pared by 3 bases and J by 9 bases, with 10 bases between. The CDR3 sequence is 12 residues long. Germline lookup yields CDR1 MGHDK and CDR2 SYGVNS. CDR3 region: CASSDTLSTQYF. In nucleotides, the CDR3 is TGTGCCAGCAGTGACACCCTCTCGACGCAGTATTTT.

This rearrangement joins TRBV6-5 to TRBJ1-4, with 7 positions matching TRBD1. J lost 4 bases, V lost 6 bases, and 8 bases had no gene match. The CDR3 extends over 15 amino acids. Germline lookup yields CDR1 MNHEY and CDR2 SVGAGI. CDR3 loop: CASRLIRDSNEKLFF. DNA of the CDR3: TGTGCCAGCAGGCTAATCCGGGACAGTAATGAAAAACTGTTTTTT.

In this sample, this clonotype turned up a few times. The chain recombines TRBV7-9 with TRBJ2-3; D may match TRBD1 or TRBD2 (5 bases each). CDR3 length: 15 residues. From germline, CDR1 is SEHNR and CDR2 FQNEAQ (reference sequence). The CDR3 DNA is TGTGGAGCAGTGCCAGACACGGGACCCACAGATACGCAGTATTTT. Amino acids: CGAVPDTGPTDTQYF.

At least ten counts were recorded for this clonotype. The chain joins TRBV28 to TRBJ1-2; TRBD1 aligns across 9 bases. Germline V gives CDR1 MDHEN, CDR2 SYDVKM. CDR3 length equals 16 residues. After removal of 5 bases from V and 3 bases from J, the junction contained 10 bases not matched to a gene. The CDR3 is CASSPAGTGKDYGYTF. In nucleotides, the CDR3 is TGTGCCAGCAGTCCCGCCGGGACAGGGAAGGACTATGGCTACACCTTC.

The V gene is TRBV20-1, the J gene TRBJ2-1; D gene unclear. Germline V gives CDR1 DFQATT, CDR2 SNEGSKA (reference sequence). This CDR3 has 14 amino acids. The V and J ends lost 3 bases and 2 bases respectively, with 11 bases between them. CDR3 sequence (DNA): TGCAGTGCTAGTTTGGGAAGTCCCTACAATGAGCAGTTCTTC. This gives the protein CSASLGSPYNEQFF.

This clonotype was detected only a few times. Here the CDR3 reads CASSPGLAGEEEQFF. The CDR3 nucleotides are TGTGCCAGCAGCCCCGGACTAGCGGGAGAAGAAGAGCAGTTCTTC. This chain joins TRBV7-2 and TRBJ2-1, with TRBD2 matching 13 bases. Germline V lookup: CDR1 SGHTA, CDR2 FQGNSA. The V gene end was trimmed by 5 bases and the J gene end by 10 bases; junction bases not matched to a gene: 8. The length of the CDR3 is 15 residues.

This clonotype was seen many times. This chain uses TRBV7-9 with TRBJ1-3; the D gene is possibly TRBD1 (5 bases). This CDR3 is built from 16 residues. V lost 5 bases and J lost 2, with 16 bases in between. Germline loops: CDR1 SEHNR, CDR2 FQNEAQ (reference sequence). Written as DNA, the CDR3 is TGTGCCAGCAGCACCCGGGGGGGGTCGACTGGAAACACCATATATTTT. This codes for CASSTRGGSTGNTIYF.

On this clonotype: The junction does not match germline at one end; this may be a read error. The J gene is TRBJ2-6, the V gene TRBV7-8; the D gene is possibly TRBD1 (6 bases). This CDR3 has 14 residues. Germline CDR1 SGHVS, CDR2 FQNEAQ. The CDR3 sequence: CASSSSSGANALTF. The DNA of the CDR3 is TGTGCCAGCAGCTCGAGTTCAGGGGCTAACGCCCTGACTTTC.

This clonotype has ten or more counts. The rearrangement links TRBV7-2 to TRBJ2-5; D may be TRBD2 (6 bases). V was shortened by 8 bases and J by 9 bases, with 22 bases between the two germline ends. The CDR3 contains 14 residues. Germline lookup yields CDR1 SGHTA and CDR2 FQGNSA. CDR3 sequence: CASQMGGPRRAQYF. CDR3 bases: TGTGCCAGCCAAATGGGCGGCCCCAGGAGGGCCCAGTACTTC.

The genes are TRBV4-3 and TRBJ2-1; TRBD2 aligns across 14 bases. V trimming: 3 bases; J trimming: 0 bases; junction bases outside the gene matches: 10. The CDR3 is made up of 20 amino acids. Germline CDR1 is LGHNA and CDR2 is YSLEER. The CDR3 spells CASSQDGTSGGPSSYNEQFF. The CDR3 DNA reads TGCGCCAGCAGCCAGGACGGGACTAGCGGGGGTCCGAGCTCCTACAATGAGCAGTTCTTC.

This clonotype was counted at least ten times. V and J are TRBV7-9 and TRBJ2-5; D may be TRBD1 (5 bases). The CDR3 runs to 13 residues. V shed 5 bases and J shed 3 bases, with 10 bases lying between them. Germline V gives CDR1 SEHNR, CDR2 FQNEAQ (reference sequence). The CDR3 protein is CASSGQGEETQYF. The CDR3 DNA sequence: TGTGCCAGCAGCGGACAAGGAGAAGAGACCCAGTACTTC.

For this clonotype: Given the absence of the conserved phenylalanine or tryptophan at the CDR3 end, a read error is likely. V gene TRBV2 combines with J gene TRBJ2-3; D may correspond to TRBD1 or TRBD2 (5 bases each). The germline V gene has CDR1 SNHLY and CDR2 FYNNEI. The length of the CDR3 is 17 residues. The V end lost 6 bases, the J end lost 6 bases, and 25 bases lay between the germline ends. This CDR3 reads CASRSLRDDFPADTQYY. The CDR3 nucleotides are TGTGCCAGCAGGAGCCTCCGGGACGACTTCCCCGCGGATACGCAGTATTAT.

This chain joins TRBV20-1 and TRBJ2-7; D unresolved. V lost 5 bases, J lost 0 bases, and 14 bases lay in between. Germline CDR1 DFQATT, CDR2 SNEGSKA (reference sequence). CDR3 length: 14 residues. CDR3 residues: CSAGDFQSSYEQYF. CDR3 nucleotide sequence: TGCAGTGCTGGCGACTTTCAGAGCTCCTACGAGCAGTACTTC.

The table lists this clonotype with many counts. Mismatch with germline at one junction end may stem from a read error. The gene calls are TRBV7-9 and TRBJ2-7, with 8 bases aligning to TRBD1. From germline, CDR1 is SEHNR and CDR2 FQNEAQ (reference sequence). CDR3 length: 13 residues. CDR3 in DNA: TGTGCTAGCACGGCAGGGGGCAAATACGAGCAGTACTTC. Translation: CASTAGGKYEQYF. The full variable domain, with the rest looked up from reference TRBV7-9 and TRBJ2-7, is DTGVSQNPRHKITKRGQNVTFRCDPISEHNRLYWYRQTLGQGPEFLTYFQNEAQLEKSRLLSDRFSAERPKGSFSTLEIQRTEQGDSAMYLCASTAGGKYEQYFGPGTRLTVT.

This clonotype was counted ten times or more. The chain recombines TRBV13 with TRBJ2-5; D gene ambiguous. This CDR3 is 13 amino acids long. The germline V gene has CDR1 PRHDT and CDR2 FYEKMQ (reference sequence). V was clipped by 6 bases and J by 5 bases, with 13 bases between them. CDR3 amino acids: CASSSGSRETQYF. DNA of the CDR3: TGTGCCAGCAGTTCCGGCTCCCGTGAGACCCAGTACTTC.

By sample share, this clonotype is large. The chain recombines TRBV7-6 with TRBJ2-7, with D uncertain. Germline V gene sequence: CDR1 SGHVS, CDR2 FNYEAQ. V gave up 5 bases and J gave up 2 bases, with 10 bases separating them. The CDR3 spans 13 residues. CDR3 sequence reads: CASSPGGTYEQYF. The CDR3 DNA is TGTGCCAGCAGCCCCGGTGGGACCTACGAGCAGTACTTC.

V and J are TRBV20-1 and TRBJ1-5; D is unresolved. The CDR3 covers 13 residues. Between the trimmed V and J ends, which lost 0 bases and 4 bases, there was a span of 7 bases. The germline V gene has CDR1 DFQATT and CDR2 SNEGSKA (reference sequence). In DNA, the CDR3 is TGCAGTGCTAGAGAAACGGTGAATCAGCCCCAGCATTTT. Translation gives CSARETVNQPQHF.

The chain combines TRBV2 with TRBJ1-4; maybe TRBD1 (6 bases). The length of the CDR3 is 16 residues. Trimming stripped 3 bases from V and 4 bases from J, with 15 bases between. CDR1 is SNHLY and CDR2 is FYNNEI in the germline V gene. Written as DNA, the CDR3 is TGTGCCAGCAGTGAGTTTTCGACAGGTGATAATGAAAAACTGTTTTTT. Encoded protein: CASSEFSTGDNEKLFF.

This clonotype has a count of ten or more. The V and J genes are TRBV7-8 and TRBJ2-3; 14 nucleotides align to TRBD2. The CDR3 loop spans 18 amino acids. CDR1 and CDR2 from the germline V gene are SGHVS and FQNEAQ. The V segment lost 6 bases and the J segment 2 bases; nucleotides outside the gene matches: 10. Written as DNA, the CDR3 is TGTGCCAGCAGACAGGGACTAGCGGGGGCGCAACCCACAGATACGCAGTATTTT. It yields the protein CASRQGLAGAQPTDTQYF.

This clonotype was detected only a few times. This chain uses TRBV2 with TRBJ2-1; the D gene is possibly TRBD1 (6 bases). Trimming stripped 0 bases from V and 0 bases from J, with 18 bases between. Looked up from germline, CDR1 is SNHLY and CDR2 is FYNNEI. This CDR3 is 19 amino acids long. Written as DNA, the CDR3 is TGTGCCAGCAGTGAAGCGGATGTAGCAGGGGAGAGCTCCTACAATGAGCAGTTCTTC. Protein sequence: CASSEADVAGESSYNEQFF.